Listed below are T cell receptor beta chains from one sample, sequenced in a study of blood T cell repertoires in COVID-19. Profiled with immunoSEQ multiplex PCR; TCRdb holds only in-frame clones, not every one. The table includes about 430,000 clones, 70% to 90% detected once. Sequenced input: PBMCs or T cells enriched from blood (not recorded which). Source of these receptors: a woman younger than 30 who had been exposed to COVID-19. Each CDR3 is given with its conserved first and last residue. The D gene is left open where the match is weak.

d_call	v_call	cdr3_length	j_call	cdr3_nt	cdr3_aa
-	TRBV7-2	14	TRBJ1-1	TGTGCCAGCAGCGTGAATCCAGGGAACACTGAAGCTTTCTTT	CASSVNPGNTEAFF
-	TRBV20-1	11	TRBJ2-1	TGCAGTGCTCCGACTCACAATGAGCAGTTCTTC	CSAPTHNEQFF
-	TRBV6-5	14	TRBJ1-4	TGTGCCAGCAGTTACGGCTCAACTAATGAAAAACTGTTTTTT	CASSYGSTNEKLFF
-	TRBV6-5	11	TRBJ1-2	TGTGCCAGCAGCGCGGGCTATGGCTACACCTTC	CASSAGYGYTF
TRBD1	TRBV13	13	TRBJ1-2	TGTGCCAGCAGCTTAGGCAGGGGGCGCATCTACACCTTC	CASSLGRGRIYTF
-	TRBV28	15	TRBJ2-1	TGTGCCAGCAGTCCCGGGGACACTACCCTCAATGAGCAGTTCTTC	CASSPGDTTLNEQFF
-	TRBV7-8	13	TRBJ2-7	TGTGCCAGCAGCTTAGGTCTAGACTACGAGCAGTACTTC	CASSLGLDYEQYF
TRBD1	TRBV6-4	15	TRBJ2-1	TGTGCCAGCAGTGACTCGGGGACAGGGTACAATGAGCAGTTCTTC	CASSDSGTGYNEQFF
TRBD2	TRBV19	17	TRBJ2-7	TGTGCCAGTAGTATATCCCCTTGGACTAGCGGGATCTACGAGCAGTACTTC	CASSISPWTSGIYEQYF
TRBD2	TRBV12-3/TRBV12-4	11	TRBJ2-3	TGTGCCAGCACCGGGGGGGATACGCAGTATTTT	CASTGGDTQYF
-	TRBV21-1	19	TRBJ1-6	TGTGCCAGCTTCGACCCCCCGCTAGCCCCTTTCAGGGGTGATTCACCCCTCCACTTT	CASFDPPLAPFRGDSPLHF
TRBD1	TRBV4-3	16	TRBJ1-3	TGCGCCAGCAGCCAACAACCCGAGGGGGCTAGAAACACCATATATTTT	CASSQQPEGARNTIYF